This TCR beta chain was identified in a study of T cells in Graves' hyperthyroidism and ophthalmopathy (dated by TCRdb to between 2019 and 2020). For the wider study: Peripheral blood samples were taken at the time of initial diagnosis, prior to any treatment. To identify TCR V-J signatures that set the groups apart, the researchers used a discovery cohort of more than 95 patients, made up of about 44 with Graves' ophthalmopathy and around 58 with stable Graves' hyperthyroidism. Whether ophthalmopathy could be predicted prospectively was tested in an independent validation cohort made up of under 20 hyperthyroidism patients plus 17 patients who later progressed to ophthalmopathy. The roughly 91 discovery patients were randomly divided into training and test sets at a 7:3 ratio. In several Graves' hyperthyroidism patients, the study also compared T-cell repertoires from thyroid tissue with T-cell repertoires from blood. After blood sampling, hyperthyroidism patients were treated with methimazole at a starting dose of 30 mg daily, and ophthalmopathy patients were treated with high-dose intravenous methylprednisolone. According to the paper, TCR Vbeta CDR3 sequencing was carried out on approximately 140 peripheral blood samples, which came from 40 to 45 ophthalmopathy, 75 or so hyperthyroidism and roughly 17 progressor patients. Results and caveats for the whole study, not just this receptor: In cross-validation, a model built on a 13 V-J signature told ophthalmopathy apart from stable hyperthyroidism with just under 90% sensitivity and 81% to 82% specificity, and in testing the same model reached 80%/75%. Most expanded thyroid clonotypes (frequency above 0.001) were also detected in blood, a finding suggesting that blood repertoires may reflect thyroid immune responses. Sample size was not statistically predetermined, and investigators were not blinded to group allocation. In validation, the model predicted progression to ophthalmopathy with approximately 71% sensitivity and over 72% specificity, a median of approximately 6.7 months before onset.

Hyperthyroidism patients were newly diagnosed, had a disease duration of under 2 months, and were aged 18 to 65 years. The study excluded patients with uncontrolled infections, other autoimmune diseases, pregnancy or lactation. Diagnoses were established on the basis of clinical symptoms, serum thyroxine and TRAb, thyroid ultrasound, and orbital computed tomography. For progressor patients, blood was drawn at the first diagnosis of hyperthyroidism, before any ophthalmopathy symptoms had appeared. PBMCs were separated from over 9 ml of fresh peripheral blood using Ficoll-Paque density gradient centrifugation. Patients classed as progressors first received a Graves' hyperthyroidism diagnosis and then went on to develop ophthalmopathy during follow-up. Total RNA was extracted with Trizol reagent, and quality was checked on an Agilent 2100 Bioanalyzer. This clonotype showed up many times. What this receptor recognizes is not known. No per-base quality is available; no much larger clone lies one base away.

The TCR beta CDR3 regions were amplified from the RNA transcripts. The TCR CDR3 was subjected to a first round of RT-PCR using the HTBI primer set and the Qiagen OneStep RT-PCR kit. The libraries were constructed in a second round of multiplex PCR and then size-selected and purified. Sequencing of the libraries was done on an Illumina HiSeq2000 using paired-end 100 bp reads. In the source study's methods: SOAPnuke was used to process the raw data, with reads discarded if the reads contained adapters or uncalled bases, had a mean Phred below 15, or lacked an exact constant-primer or identifier match. High-quality paired reads were merged with COPE v1.2.5, and unique nucleotide sequences were defined as clonotypes. Clonotypes were aligned to IMGT TRBV, TRBD and TRBJ reference segments using MiTCR v1.1. Analysis was restricted to V-J combinations with a frequency above 0.0001, which covered 99% to 99.2% of repertoires. A TCS score was defined as the ratio of F50 (clonal expansion) to E x V (chaos), with BLOSUM62-based TCRdist applied between CDR3 peptides within each V-J. Welch's t-statistics and random forest reduced several hundred V-J features to 10 to 15, which were used in a naive Bayes classifier (R e1071). TCRdb trimmed public reads at Q25 via fastp, called clones via MiXCR and kept in-frame beta chains. Rows with one shared CDR3 protein collapse into an entry with the most common genes and DNA. TCRdb's processing, not the study's, gives the V and J calls here. The sample table holds under 300,000 distinct CDR3 sequences, of which 15% were seen once. The ten largest clones capture over 30% of the sample.

Reading the germline V gene gives CDR1 SNHLY and CDR2 FYNNEI. The CDR3, from cysteine to phenylalanine, totals 12 residues. Of all the DNA, just the CDR3 is kept, 36 bases in frame from base 1. V sheds 6 bases and J sheds 6 bases, leaving 12 bases between their ends. The source is a woman in her fifties or sixties with Graves' hyperthyroidism that later progressed to Graves' ophthalmopathy. Sequencing was performed on blood. The receptor chain draws on TRBV2 and TRBJ2-7, with a tentative D gene TRBD2 over 6 matching bases. The nucleotide sequence is TGTGCCAGCAGACTGACAGCGGGCGAGCAGTACTTC. It translates as CASRLTAGEQYF.